This T cell receptor (beta chain) came from a study of blood T cell repertoires in COVID-19. Study-level information: Whether acute or convalescent, the COVID-19 samples came from the United States, Italy and Spain. T cells, B-cell-depleted T cells, or PBMCs provided the cDNA or gDNA that served as material.

Authors' data handling: Amplification of reference gene primers was used by the study to estimate nucleated cell counts. Libraries were prepared by immunoSEQ multiplex PCR; TCRdb keeps only in-frame clonotypes and omits some of them. The DNA was the basis for D and trimming; V, J and clone size are from that table. The data show approximately 82,000 clones, approximately 82% seen once. Sequenced: peripheral blood. This TCR came from a woman between 55 and 75 years old with acute or convalescent COVID-19.

CDR3 sequence: CASSQDPDRGLGYTF. The CDR3 nucleotides are TGCGCCAGCAGCCAAGATCCTGACAGGGGGCTTGGCTACACCTTC. The rearrangement links TRBV4-1 to TRBJ1-2; 10 bases agree with TRBD1. The CDR3 is made up of 15 amino acids. CDR1 MGHRA and CDR2 YSYEKL come from the germline V gene. V trimming: 0 bases; J trimming: 7 bases; junction bases outside the gene matches: 5.